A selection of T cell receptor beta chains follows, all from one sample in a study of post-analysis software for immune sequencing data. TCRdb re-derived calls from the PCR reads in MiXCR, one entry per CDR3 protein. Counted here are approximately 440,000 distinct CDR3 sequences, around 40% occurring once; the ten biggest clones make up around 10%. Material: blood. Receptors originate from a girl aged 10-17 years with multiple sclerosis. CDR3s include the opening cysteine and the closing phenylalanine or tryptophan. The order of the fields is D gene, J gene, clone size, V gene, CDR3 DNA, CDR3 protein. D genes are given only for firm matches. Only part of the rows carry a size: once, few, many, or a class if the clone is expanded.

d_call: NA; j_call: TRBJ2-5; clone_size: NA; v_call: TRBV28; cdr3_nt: TGTGCCAGCGGCGCCCCCTGGGAGACCCAGTACTTC; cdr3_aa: CASGAPWETQYF
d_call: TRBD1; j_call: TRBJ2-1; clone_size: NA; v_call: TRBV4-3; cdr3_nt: TGCGCCAGCAGCCATGGGGGACAGAGCTCCTACAATGAGCAGTTCTTC; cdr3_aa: CASSHGGQSSYNEQFF
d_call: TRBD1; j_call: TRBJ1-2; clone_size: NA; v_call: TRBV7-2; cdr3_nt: TGTGCCAGCAGCTTGGGTGGACAGGGTACTAACTATGGCTACACCTTC; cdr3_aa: CASSLGGQGTNYGYTF
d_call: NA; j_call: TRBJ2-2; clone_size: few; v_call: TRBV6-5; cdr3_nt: TGTGCCAGCAGTTACTGGGCATCAACCGGGGAGCTGTTTTTT; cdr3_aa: CASSYWASTGELFF
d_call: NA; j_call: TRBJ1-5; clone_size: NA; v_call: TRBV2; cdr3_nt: TGTGCCAGCAGGGGAGGAACAGGGTTTGGACAGCCCCAGCATTTT; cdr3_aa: CASRGGTGFGQPQHF
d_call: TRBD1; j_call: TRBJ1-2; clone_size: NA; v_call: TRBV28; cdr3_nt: TGTGCCAGCACCATACCTCGGGGCCAGGGGGCTAACTATGGCTACACCTTC; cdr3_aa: CASTIPRGQGANYGYTF
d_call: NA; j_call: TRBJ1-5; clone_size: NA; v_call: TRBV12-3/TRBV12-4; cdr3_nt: TGTGCCAGCAGACGGGGGGCCAGCAATCAGCCCCAGCATTTT; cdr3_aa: CASRRGASNQPQHF
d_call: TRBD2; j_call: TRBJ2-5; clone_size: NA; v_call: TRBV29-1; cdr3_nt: TGCAGCGTTGATACGGGAGGATTGTACCTAGAGACCCAGTACTTC; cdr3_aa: CSVDTGGLYLETQYF
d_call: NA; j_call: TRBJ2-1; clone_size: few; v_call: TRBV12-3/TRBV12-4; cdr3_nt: TGTGCCAGCAGCCCTAAGAAGACCGAAATCAAGTACAATGAGCAGTTCTTC; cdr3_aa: CASSPKKTEIKYNEQFF
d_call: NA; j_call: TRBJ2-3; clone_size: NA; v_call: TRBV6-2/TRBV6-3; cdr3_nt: TGTGCCAGCAGTTACGCGTTGGAGGGATACAGAACAGATACGCAGTATTTT; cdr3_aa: CASSYALEGYRTDTQYF
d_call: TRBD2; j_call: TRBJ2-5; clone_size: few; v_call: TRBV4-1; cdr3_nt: TGCGCCAGCAGCCAAGGAGGGCGGGAGACGGAGACCCAGTACTTC; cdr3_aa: CASSQGGRETETQYF
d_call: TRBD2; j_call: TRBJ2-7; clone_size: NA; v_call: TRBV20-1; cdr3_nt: TGCAGTGCTAGCGTGCTAGCGGGTCCGGAGTCAATGGGGGAGCAGTACTTC; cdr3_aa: CSASVLAGPESMGEQYF
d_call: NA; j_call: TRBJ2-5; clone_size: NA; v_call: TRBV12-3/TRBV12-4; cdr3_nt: TGTGCCAGCGGACGATCTCGGGGCGAAGAGACCCAGTACTTC; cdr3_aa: CASGRSRGEETQYF
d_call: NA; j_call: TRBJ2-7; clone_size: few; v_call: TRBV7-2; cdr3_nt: TGTGCCAGCAGCCCCAGGGTAGTCCAATCCGAGCAGTACTTC; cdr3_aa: CASSPRVVQSEQYF
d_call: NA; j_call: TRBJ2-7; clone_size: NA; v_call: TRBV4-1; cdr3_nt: TGCGCCAGCAGCCAACCCCAGCAGGGCAGGTACGAGCAGTACTTC; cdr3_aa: CASSQPQQGRYEQYF
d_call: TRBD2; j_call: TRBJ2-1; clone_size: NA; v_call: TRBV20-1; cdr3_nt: TGCAGTGCTAGAGGGAGCGGCGGGAGCCCCTACAATGAGCAGTTCTTC; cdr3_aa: CSARGSGGSPYNEQFF
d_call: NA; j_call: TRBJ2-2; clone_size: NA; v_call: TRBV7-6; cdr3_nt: TGTGCCAGCAGCTACTCAGGGGTGGCGGGCACCGGGGAGCTGTTTTTT; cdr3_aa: CASSYSGVAGTGELFF
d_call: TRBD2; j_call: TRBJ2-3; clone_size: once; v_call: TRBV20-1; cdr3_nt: TGCAGTGCTAGAGAGCTAGCGGGCGGAGATACGCAGTATTTT; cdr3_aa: CSARELAGGDTQYF
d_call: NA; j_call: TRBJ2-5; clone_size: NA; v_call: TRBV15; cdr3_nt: TGTGCCACCAGCAGCGGAGCGGAACAAGAGACCCAGTACTTC; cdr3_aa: CATSSGAEQETQYF
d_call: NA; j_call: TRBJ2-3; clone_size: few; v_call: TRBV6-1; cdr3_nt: TGTGCCAGCAGGGCCGGGACTTACCGCACAGATACGCAGTATTTT; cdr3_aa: CASRAGTYRTDTQYF
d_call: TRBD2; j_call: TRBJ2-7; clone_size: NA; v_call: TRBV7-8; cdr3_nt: TGTGCCAGCAGCTTAGACGGACTAGCTGTCTTCGGCGCCTACGAGCAGTACTTC; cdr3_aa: CASSLDGLAVFGAYEQYF
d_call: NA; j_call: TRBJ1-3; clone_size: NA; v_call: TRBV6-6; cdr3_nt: TGTGCCAGCAGTTACTCGGACCTCTCTGGAAACACCATATATTTT; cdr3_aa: CASSYSDLSGNTIYF
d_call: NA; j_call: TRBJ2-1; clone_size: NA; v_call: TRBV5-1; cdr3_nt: TGCGCCAGCAGCTCCTTAACGGAGCAGTTCTTC; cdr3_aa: CASSSLTEQFF
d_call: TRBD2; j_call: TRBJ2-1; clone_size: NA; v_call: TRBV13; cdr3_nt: TGTGCCAGCAGCGCCCGAGCGGGAGGGGTCGACAATGAGCAGTTCTTC; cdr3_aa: CASSARAGGVDNEQFF
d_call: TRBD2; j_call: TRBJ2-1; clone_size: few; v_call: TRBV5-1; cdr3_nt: TGCGCCAGCAGCTTGGGTCTCGGGAGGGAGTCAGTTAATGAGCAGTTCTTC; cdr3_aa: CASSLGLGRESVNEQFF
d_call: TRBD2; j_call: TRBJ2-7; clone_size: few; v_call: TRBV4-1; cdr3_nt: TGCGCCAGCAGCCAAGGTGGGAGGGTGACCTACGAGCAGTACTTC; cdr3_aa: CASSQGGRVTYEQYF
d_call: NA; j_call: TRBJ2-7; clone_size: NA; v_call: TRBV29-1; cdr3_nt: TGCAGCGTTGCCCAAGTAAATCAAGGCGAGCAGTACTTC; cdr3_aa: CSVAQVNQGEQYF
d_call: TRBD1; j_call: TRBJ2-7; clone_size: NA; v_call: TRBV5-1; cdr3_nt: TGCGCCAGCAGCGGCTGGACAGGGCCCTACTACGAGCAGTACTTC; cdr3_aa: CASSGWTGPYYEQYF
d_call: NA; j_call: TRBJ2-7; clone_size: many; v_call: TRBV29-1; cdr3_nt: TGCAGCGTTGCAGTCGACCCCTACGAGCAGTACTTC; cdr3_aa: CSVAVDPYEQYF
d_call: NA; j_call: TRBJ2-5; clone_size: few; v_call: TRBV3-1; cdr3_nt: TGTGCCAACAGCCAAGATCACGCTCAAGAGACCCAGTACTTC; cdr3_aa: CANSQDHAQETQYF
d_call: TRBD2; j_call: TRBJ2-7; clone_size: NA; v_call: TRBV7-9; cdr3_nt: TGTGCCAGCACTCTGGCGACTAGCGGGGGCTCCTACGAGCAGTACTTC; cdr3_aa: CASTLATSGGSYEQYF
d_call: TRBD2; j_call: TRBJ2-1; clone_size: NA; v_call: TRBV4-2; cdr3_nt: TGTGCCAGCAGCCTCCCGTTTGGAGCGGGAGATTCCAATGAGCAGTTCTTC; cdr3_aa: CASSLPFGAGDSNEQFF
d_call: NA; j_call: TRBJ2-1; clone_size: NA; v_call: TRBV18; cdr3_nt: TGTGCCAGCTCGAAACGGGACACCGGAATCTACAATGAGCAGTTCTTC; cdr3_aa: CASSKRDTGIYNEQFF
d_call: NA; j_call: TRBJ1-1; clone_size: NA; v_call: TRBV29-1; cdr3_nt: TGCAGCGTTGCCCCAGTTCTGAACACTGAAGCTTTCTTT; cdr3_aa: CSVAPVLNTEAFF
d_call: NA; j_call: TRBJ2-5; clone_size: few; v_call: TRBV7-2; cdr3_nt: TGTGCCAGCAGCTTAGCACAGCAAGAGACCCAGTACTTC; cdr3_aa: CASSLAQQETQYF
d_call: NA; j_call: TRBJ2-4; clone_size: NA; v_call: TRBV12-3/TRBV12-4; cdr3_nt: TGTGCCAGCAGTCCACAGGTGGAGCTGGCCAAAAACATTCAGTACTTC; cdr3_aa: CASSPQVELAKNIQYF
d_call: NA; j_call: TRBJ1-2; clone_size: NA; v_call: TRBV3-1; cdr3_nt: TGTGCCAGCAGCCAAGACAGGCGGGGCTACTATGGCTACACCTTC; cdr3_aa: CASSQDRRGYYGYTF
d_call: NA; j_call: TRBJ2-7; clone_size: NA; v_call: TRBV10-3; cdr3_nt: TGTGCCATCAGTGAGTCACACCAGCTACTGTACGAGCAGTACTTC; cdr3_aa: CAISESHQLLYEQYF
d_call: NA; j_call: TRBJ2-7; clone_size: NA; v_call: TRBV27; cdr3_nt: TGTGCCAGCAGTTTAAGCAGGACCTACTCCTACGAGCAGTACTTC; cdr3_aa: CASSLSRTYSYEQYF
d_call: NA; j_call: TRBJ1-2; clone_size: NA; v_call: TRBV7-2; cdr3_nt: TGTGCCAGCAGCTTATCTCGGGCGACGCCTAACTATGGCTACACCTTC; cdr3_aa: CASSLSRATPNYGYTF
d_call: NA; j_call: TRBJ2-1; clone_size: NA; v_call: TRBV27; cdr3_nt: TGTGCCAGCAGTTTACTCTTCGACAGGACAAATGAGCAGTTCTTC; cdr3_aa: CASSLLFDRTNEQFF
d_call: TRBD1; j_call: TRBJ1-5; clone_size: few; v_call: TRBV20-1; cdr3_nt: TGCAGTGCTAGGACAGGGGGCGAAATCAATCAGCCCCAGCATTTT; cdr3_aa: CSARTGGEINQPQHF
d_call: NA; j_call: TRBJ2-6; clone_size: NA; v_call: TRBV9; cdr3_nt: TGTGCCAGCAGCGTAGGCGGGACAGTCTCTGGGGCCAACGTCCTGACTTTC; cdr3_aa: CASSVGGTVSGANVLTF
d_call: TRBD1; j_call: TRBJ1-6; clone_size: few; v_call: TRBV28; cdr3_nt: TGTGCCAGCAGCGAGGGACAGGCAGGATCACCCCTCCACTTT; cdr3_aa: CASSEGQAGSPLHF
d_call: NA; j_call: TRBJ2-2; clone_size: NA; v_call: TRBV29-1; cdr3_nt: TGCAGCGTTGAAGGGAGGGGAAGGGAGCTGTTTTTT; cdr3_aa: CSVEGRGRELFF
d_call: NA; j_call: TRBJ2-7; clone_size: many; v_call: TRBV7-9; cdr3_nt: TGTGCCAGCAGCTTAGGAGGGCTAACCTACGAGCAGTACTTC; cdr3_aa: CASSLGGLTYEQYF
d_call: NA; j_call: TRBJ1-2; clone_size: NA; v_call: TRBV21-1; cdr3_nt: TGTGCCAGCAGCCCAGAGGGGACCCCCCCCTATGGCTACACCTTC; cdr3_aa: CASSPEGTPPYGYTF
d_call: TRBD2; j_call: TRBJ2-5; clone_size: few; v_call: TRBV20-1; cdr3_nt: TGCAGTGCGACGGAGGGGAGGGCCGACCAAGAGACCCAGTACTTC; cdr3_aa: CSATEGRADQETQYF
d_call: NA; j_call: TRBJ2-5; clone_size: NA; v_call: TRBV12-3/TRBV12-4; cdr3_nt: TGTGCCAGCAGGACCGGGACAACCCCCGAGACCCAGTACTTC; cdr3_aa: CASRTGTTPETQYF
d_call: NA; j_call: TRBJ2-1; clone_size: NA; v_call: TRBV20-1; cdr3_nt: TGCAGTGCTTCCGGACAGAGCGTTTACAATGAGCAGTTCTTC; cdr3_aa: CSASGQSVYNEQFF